This is a list of T cell receptor beta chains from one sample in a study of cytomegalovirus exposure and HLA in healthy donors. Only in-frame clones appear in the TCRdb table, and some are missing; sequencing was by immunoSEQ multiplex PCR. The data show roughly 140,000 clones, approximately 80% seen once. Specimen: PBMCs. The receptors shown here come from a man aged 18 to 30 in good health and CMV-seronegative. Each CDR3 is given with its conserved first and last residue. The order of the fields is J gene, V gene, CDR3 protein.

TRBJ1-2 | TRBV11-3 | CASSLDGGFNYGYTF
TRBJ2-5 | TRBV7-9 | CASRGPEETQYF
TRBJ1-6 | TRBV7-2 | CASSSRDRAFNSPLHF
- | TRBV5-1 | CASSLVGQRSSYEQYF
TRBJ2-5 | TRBV4-1 | CASSPSPSRLQETQYF
TRBJ2-5 | TRBV7-6 | CASSLELAGGGGETQYF
TRBJ1-5 | TRBV18 | CASSPGTGNGNQPQHF
- | TRBV6-5 | CASSYQQGASGEQYF
TRBJ1-4 | TRBV27 | CASSTFGTGELFF
TRBJ2-3 | TRBV4-2 | CASSQTVSGADTQYF
TRBJ1-2 | TRBV6-5 | CASSYDRVNYGYTF
TRBJ2-7 | TRBV12-2 | CASRFLTPVRTYEQYF
TRBJ2-3 | TRBV30 | CAWSGGLAGTDTQYF
TRBJ1-1 | TRBV19 | CASSPGQGSTEAFF
TRBJ2-7 | TRBV6-5 | CASRSYRQGFYEQYF
TRBJ2-7 | TRBV28 | CASAGSYEQYF